A single sample is the source of the 28 T cell receptor beta chains below, sequenced in a study of patients and donors after allogeneic stem cell transplantation. TCRdb reanalysed the RT-PCR reads using MiXCR and keeps one entry per CDR3 protein. The repertoire has hundreds of thousands of distinct CDR3 sequences, 16% of them found once; the top ten carry 6% to 8%. The specimen sequenced was blood, either unsorted or a sorted T cell fraction (not recorded which). These receptors were obtained from a human donor who was either an allogeneic HSCT recipient or a stem cell or donor lymphocyte infusion donor (not recorded which). It is not recorded whose cells these are; they may come from a transplant donor.

Here the CDR3 reads CASTGGAEAFF. DNA of the CDR3: TGCGCCAGCACCGGGGGCGCTGAAGCTTTCTTT. This sequence joins TRBV5-1 and TRBJ1-1, with a possible D match to TRBD1 (6 bases). From germline, CDR1 is SGHRS and CDR2 YFSETQ. The V and J ends lost 6 bases and 6 bases respectively, with 9 bases between them. The CDR3 totals 11 residues.

This clonotype showed up just a few times. The chain carries TRBV11-3 and TRBJ2-7; possibly TRBD2 for D (5 bases). CDR1 SGHNT and CDR2 YENEEA come from the germline V gene. V lost 7 bases and J lost 3, with 16 bases in between. This CDR3 is built from 14 residues. This chain's CDR3 is CASTASRVHYEQYF. CDR3 coding DNA: TGTGCCAGCACCGCTTCGCGGGTCCACTACGAGCAGTACTTC.

This clonotype turned up a few times. The CDR3 here is CASSLRSGLVGGYTF. CDR3 DNA: TGTGCCAGCAGTTTAAGGTCAGGGCTCGTAGGCGGCTACACCTTC. The chain uses TRBV12-3 or TRBV12-4 and TRBJ1-2, with D tentatively TRBD1 (5 bases). The CDR3 covers 15 residues. V lost 2 bases and J lost 8, with 18 bases in between.

This clonotype was counted a few times. The chain couples TRBV6-5 to TRBJ2-7; D ambiguous. Germline V lookup: CDR1 MNHEY, CDR2 SVGAGI. The V gene lost 4 bases and the J gene lost 2 bases, with 12 bases spanning the gap. The CDR3 consists of 14 residues. The CDR3 DNA is TGTGCCAGCAGTTCCCCCCTGGTAACCTACGAGCAGTACTTC. It translates to CASSSPLVTYEQYF.

This clonotype was seen a few times. This chain connects TRBV7-3 to TRBJ2-3; D unresolved. The CDR3 runs 12 residues. The germline gives CDR1 SGHTA, CDR2 FQGTGA. The germline V and J ends were trimmed by 1 base and 3 bases, with 2 bases remaining between them. The CDR3 nucleotides read TGTGCCAGCAGCTTAAAAACAGATACGCAGTATTTT. This translates into CASSLKTDTQYF.

The chain links TRBV4-1 to TRBJ2-1; 7 nucleotides align to TRBD1. This CDR3 has 15 amino acids. The ends lost 3 bases at V and 6 bases at J; junction bases unmatched: 8. CDR1 is MGHRA and CDR2 is YSYEKL in the germline V gene. The CDR3 sequence is CASSHAAAGGNEQFF. DNA for the CDR3: TGCGCCAGCAGCCACGCTGCCGCAGGGGGCAATGAGCAGTTCTTC.

J is TRBJ2-2 and V is TRBV24-1, with D unclear. The CDR3 is 16 amino acids. Germline V gene sequence: CDR1 KGHDR, CDR2 SFDVKD. The V and J ends lost 4 bases and 4 bases respectively, with 15 bases between them. The CDR3 bases are TGTGCCACCAGTGAGGCTGGACGGAAGATCACCGGGGAGCTGTTTTTT. This gives the protein CATSEAGRKITGELFF.

The rearrangement joins TRBV25-1 to TRBJ1-3; the D is unclear. Trimming removed 3 bases at V and 4 bases at J, with 10 bases between. Germline V gene sequence: CDR1 MGHDK, CDR2 SYGVNS. This CDR3 has 14 amino acids. CDR3 amino acids: CASSEVGRGNTIYF. The CDR3 DNA reads as TGTGCCAGCAGTGAGGTGGGCCGAGGAAACACCATATATTTT.

The chain is built from TRBV5-1 and TRBJ1-1; 9 nucleotides align to TRBD1. Trimming took 4 bases from V and 11 from J; bases not matched to a gene: 9. The CDR3 length is 13 residues. Germline V CDR1 and CDR2: SGHRS, YFSETQ. CDR3 loop: CASSRGQGMGAFF. The CDR3 nucleotides are TGCGCCAGCAGCCGGGGACAGGGTATGGGTGCTTTCTTT.

The sample holds many counts of this clonotype. The J gene is TRBJ2-1, the V gene TRBV4-1; TRBD2 might be the D (5 bases). This CDR3 spans 15 amino acids. Germline V CDR1 and CDR2: MGHRA, YSYEKL. Trimming shortened V by 4 bases and J by 4 bases, and 14 bases separated the two germline ends. CDR3 loop: CASSPAVINYNEQFF. The DNA for the CDR3 is TGCGCCAGCAGCCCAGCGGTCATCAATTACAATGAGCAGTTCTTC.

This clonotype was picked up one time. The V gene is TRBV6-1, the J gene TRBJ2-1; TRBD2 matches at 16 bases. V shed 6 bases, J shed 7 bases, and the junction held 3 bases outside the gene matches. The CDR3 consists of 15 residues. Germline V gives CDR1 MNHNS, CDR2 SASEGT. CDR3 coding DNA: TGTGCCAGCAGACCGGGACTAGCGGGAGGGAATGAGCAGTTCTTC. Translated: CASRPGLAGGNEQFF.

This chain joins TRBV5-6 and TRBJ1-2; D might be TRBD1 (5 bases). Germline assignment: CDR1 SGHDT and CDR2 YYEEEE. The CDR3 is made up of 13 amino acids. Trimming removed 0 bases from V and 7 bases from J, with 10 bases in between. DNA of the CDR3: TGTGCCAGCAGCTTGGCAGGGATGGCTGGCTACACCTTC. Protein sequence: CASSLAGMAGYTF.

V usage is TRBV10-3 and J usage is TRBJ1-6; TRBD1 matches at 8 bases. CDR3 size: 13 residues. Losses at the gene ends were 6 bases for V and 10 bases for J; bases not matched to a gene: 5. Looked up from germline, CDR1 is ENHRY and CDR2 is SYGVKD. The CDR3 here is CAISLTGESPLHF. For the CDR3, the DNA is TGTGCCATCAGCCTGACAGGGGAGTCACCCCTCCACTTT.

In its sample, this clonotype was seen many times. The CDR3 nucleotides are TGCGCCAGCAGCCAGGACCGGGACAGCCAAAGGGGCTACACCTTC. This translates into CASSQDRDSQRGYTF. V gene TRBV4-1 combines with J gene TRBJ1-2; 7 nucleotides align to TRBD1. CDR1 and CDR2 (germline): MGHRA, YSYEKL. Germline trimming cut 3 bases from V and 8 bases from J; bases unmatched to any gene: 12. CDR3 length equals 15 residues.

The table lists this clonotype with a few counts. The V gene is TRBV14, the J gene TRBJ1-2; D call uncertain. The CDR3 sequence is 13 residues long. CDR1 SGHDN and CDR2 FVKESK come from the germline V gene. The V and J ends lost 1 base and 5 bases respectively, with 8 bases between them. The CDR3: CASSQVTSYGYTF. Here the CDR3 DNA reads TGTGCCAGCAGCCAAGTTACGTCGTATGGCTACACCTTC. Combining the CDR3 with reference TRBV14 and TRBJ1-2 gives the whole variable domain EAGVTQFPSHSVIEKGQTVTLRCDPISGHDNLYWYRRVMGKEIKFLLHFVKESKQDESGMPNNRFLAERTGGTYSTLKVQPAELEDSGVYFCASSQVTSYGYTFGSGTRLTVV.

This clonotype has at least ten counts. The chain links TRBV4-1 to TRBJ2-3; maybe TRBD1 (6 bases). The ends were cut back, 1 base at V and 3 bases at J, with 17 bases in the middle. The germline V gene encodes CDR1 MGHRA and CDR2 YSYEKL. This CDR3 region has 17 residues. DNA for the CDR3: TGCGCCAGCAGCCAAGGGGTGTTGGGGGCTGGAACAGATACGCAGTATTTT. Its protein product is CASSQGVLGAGTDTQYF.

This clonotype was seen a few times. J is TRBJ2-2 and V is TRBV7-2; tentative D call: TRBD2 (5 bases). The V and J ends lost 9 bases and 4 bases respectively, with 18 bases between them. The CDR3 loop spans 15 amino acids. Germline values: CDR1 SGHTA, CDR2 FQGNSA. This chain's CDR3 is CARRVEGRSTGELFF. The CDR3 DNA is TGTGCCAGGAGGGTGGAAGGGCGGAGCACCGGGGAGCTGTTTTTT.

This clonotype was recorded a few times. This chain links TRBV7-9 with TRBJ2-7; either TRBD1 or TRBD2 may supply D (6 bases each). Deletions cut 2 bases from V and 4 bases from J, with 15 bases between. Germline CDR1 SEHNR, CDR2 FQNEAQ (reference sequence). The CDR3 totals 15 residues. The CDR3 DNA reads TGTGCCAGCAGCTTATTACGGGGGCTGTTTTACGAGCAGTACTTC. This codes for CASSLLRGLFYEQYF.

The rearrangement links TRBV5-1 to TRBJ2-7, with D perhaps TRBD2 (5 bases). The CDR3 runs 16 residues. Germline values: CDR1 SGHRS, CDR2 YFSETQ. Trimming left V 0 bases short and J 3 bases short, with 16 bases between. Here the CDR3 reads CASSLGAAGGYYEQYF. In DNA, the CDR3 is TGCGCCAGCAGCTTGGGGGCGGCGGGCGGGTACTACGAGCAGTACTTC.

This clonotype showed up just a few times. The chain couples TRBV20-1 to TRBJ2-7; TRBD2 matches at 7 bases. Trimming removed 0 bases from V and 6 bases from J; junction bases left unmatched: 11. CDR3 length: 15 residues. Germline CDR1 DFQATT, CDR2 SNEGSKA (reference sequence). CDR3 amino acids: CSARDRVGGRSEQYF. The CDR3 nucleotides read TGCAGTGCTAGAGATCGTGTGGGAGGGAGGAGCGAGCAGTACTTC.

This clonotype was found many times. The chain has TRBV2 and TRBJ2-3; TRBD2 agrees at 13 bases. The CDR3 loop spans 16 amino acids. Looked up from germline, CDR1 is SNHLY and CDR2 is FYNNEI. The trim removed 4 bases at V and 5 bases at J, leaving 6 bases unmatched. The CDR3 nucleotides are TGTGCCAGCAGTGGCCGGACTAGCGGGAGTGGAGATACGCAGTATTTT. Protein product: CASSGRTSGSGDTQYF.

This clonotype was recorded a few times. The chain joins TRBV4-3 to TRBJ1-3; the D is unclear. The CDR3 length is 15 residues. The V gene lost 4 bases and the J gene lost 4 bases, with 14 bases spanning the gap. From germline, CDR1 is LGHNA and CDR2 YSLEER. The DNA for the CDR3 is TGCGCCAGCAGCCTCAGCTGGGCCCTAGGAAACACCATATATTTT. Its protein product is CASSLSWALGNTIYF.

This clonotype was observed many times. J is TRBJ2-1 and V is TRBV12-3 or TRBV12-4; TRBD2 aligns across 9 bases. V was pared by 6 bases and J by 1 base, with 7 bases of the junction left unmatched. This CDR3 region has 16 residues. CDR3 sequence reads: CASRTSRGGSYNEQFF. The CDR3 DNA reads as TGTGCCAGCAGAACGTCGCGGGGGGGGTCCTACAATGAGCAGTTCTTC.

This clonotype has at least ten counts. The chain combines TRBV29-1 with TRBJ2-1, with TRBD2 matching over 10 bases. J lost 6 bases, V lost 6 bases, and 8 bases had no gene match. Germline assignment: CDR1 SQVTM and CDR2 ANQGSEA. CDR3 length equals 14 residues. For the CDR3, the DNA is TGCAGCGTAGCTAGCGGGAGCGATTTCAATGAGCAGTTCTTC. Translating gives CSVASGSDFNEQFF.

The chain carries TRBV4-1 and TRBJ1-1; no reliable D call. The CDR3 extends over 16 amino acids. Between the trimmed V and J ends, which lost 0 bases and 0 bases, there was a span of 11 bases. Germline V gives CDR1 MGHRA, CDR2 YSYEKL. DNA of the CDR3: TGCGCCAGCAGCCAAGAATGGAGGATCATGAACACTGAAGCTTTCTTT. This codes for CASSQEWRIMNTEAFF.

This clonotype was seen more than once but under ten times. The chain couples TRBV4-1 to TRBJ2-2, with no clear D. Between the trimmed V and J ends, which lost 0 bases and 10 bases, there was a span of 12 bases. The CDR3 is made up of 14 amino acids. In germline, CDR1 is MGHRA, CDR2 YSYEKL. For the CDR3, the DNA is TGCGCCAGCAGCCAAGACCCGACTCCCCTGGAGCTGTTTTTT. This sequence encodes CASSQDPTPLELFF.

This clonotype was detected only a few times. The rearrangement links TRBV7-2 to TRBJ2-5; possible D gene TRBD1, 6 bases. Germline V lookup: CDR1 SGHTA, CDR2 FQGNSA. The germline V and J ends were trimmed by 5 bases and 5 bases, with 12 bases remaining between them. This CDR3 comprises 13 residues. This chain's CDR3 is CASSTGQTETQYF. The CDR3 nucleotides read TGTGCCAGCAGCACAGGACAGACGGAGACCCAGTACTTC.

The chain links TRBV12-5 to TRBJ2-1; TRBD1 matches 9 bases. The CDR3 totals 14 residues. The trim removed 4 bases at V and 5 bases at J, leaving 3 bases unmatched. Per the germline V gene, CDR1 is LGHNT and CDR2 is FRNRAP. The CDR3 loop is CASGSGQGNNEQFF. Here the CDR3 DNA reads TGTGCTAGTGGTTCGGGACAGGGTAACAATGAGCAGTTCTTC.